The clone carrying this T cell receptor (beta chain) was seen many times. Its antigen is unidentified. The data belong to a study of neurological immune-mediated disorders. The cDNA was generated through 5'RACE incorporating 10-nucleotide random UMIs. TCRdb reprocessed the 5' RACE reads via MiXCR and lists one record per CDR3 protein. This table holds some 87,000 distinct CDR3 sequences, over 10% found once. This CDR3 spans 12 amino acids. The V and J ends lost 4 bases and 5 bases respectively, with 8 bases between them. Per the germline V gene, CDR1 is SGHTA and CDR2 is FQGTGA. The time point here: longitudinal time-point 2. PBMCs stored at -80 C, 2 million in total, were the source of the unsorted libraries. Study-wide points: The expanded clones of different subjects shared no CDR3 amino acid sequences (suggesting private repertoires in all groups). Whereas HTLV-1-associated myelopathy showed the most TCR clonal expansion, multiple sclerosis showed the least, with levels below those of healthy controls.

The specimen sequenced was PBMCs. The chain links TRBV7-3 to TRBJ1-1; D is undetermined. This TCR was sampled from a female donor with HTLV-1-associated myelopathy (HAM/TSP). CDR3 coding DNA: TGTGCCAGCAGCTCACCGGGGACTGAAGCTTTCTTT. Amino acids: CASSSPGTEAFF.